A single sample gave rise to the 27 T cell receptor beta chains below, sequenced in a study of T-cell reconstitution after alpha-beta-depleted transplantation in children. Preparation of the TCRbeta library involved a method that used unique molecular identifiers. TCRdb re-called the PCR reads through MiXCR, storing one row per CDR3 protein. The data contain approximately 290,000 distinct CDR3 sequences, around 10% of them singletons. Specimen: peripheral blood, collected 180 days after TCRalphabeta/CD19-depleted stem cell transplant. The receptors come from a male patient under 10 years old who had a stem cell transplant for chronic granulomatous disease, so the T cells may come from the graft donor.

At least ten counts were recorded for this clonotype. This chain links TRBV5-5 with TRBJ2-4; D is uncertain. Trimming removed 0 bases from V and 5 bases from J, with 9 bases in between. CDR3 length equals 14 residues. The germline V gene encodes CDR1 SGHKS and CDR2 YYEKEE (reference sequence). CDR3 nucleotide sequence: TGTGCCAGCAGCTTGGCCCTGGGCCAAAACATTCAGTACTTC. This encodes CASSLALGQNIQYF.

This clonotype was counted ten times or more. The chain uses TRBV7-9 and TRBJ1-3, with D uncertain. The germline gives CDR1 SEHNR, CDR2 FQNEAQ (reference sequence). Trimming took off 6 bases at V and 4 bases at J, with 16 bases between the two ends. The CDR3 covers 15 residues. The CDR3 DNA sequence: TGTGCCAGCAGTTCCGGACGGACGATCGGAAACACCATATATTTT. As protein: CASSSGRTIGNTIYF.

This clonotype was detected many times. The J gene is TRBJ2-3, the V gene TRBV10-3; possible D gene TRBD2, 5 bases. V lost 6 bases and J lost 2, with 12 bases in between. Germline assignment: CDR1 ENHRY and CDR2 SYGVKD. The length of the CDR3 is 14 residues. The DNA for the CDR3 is TGTGCCATCAGCCTCCCGGGGTACACAGATACGCAGTATTTT. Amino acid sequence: CAISLPGYTDTQYF.

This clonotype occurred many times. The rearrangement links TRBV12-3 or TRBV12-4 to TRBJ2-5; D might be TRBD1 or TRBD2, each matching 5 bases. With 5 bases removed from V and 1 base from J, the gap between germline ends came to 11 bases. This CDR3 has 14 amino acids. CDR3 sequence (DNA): TGTGCCAGCAGTCACACGGGGACCCAAGAGACCCAGTACTTC. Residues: CASSHTGTQETQYF.

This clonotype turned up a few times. CDR3 amino acids: CASSEVGGDSSYEQYF. The CDR3, as DNA: TGTGCCAGCAGTGAAGTGGGAGGCGATAGCTCCTACGAGCAGTACTTC. V and J are TRBV6-1 and TRBJ2-7; TRBD2 might be the D (6 bases). The germline V and J ends were trimmed by 1 base and 0 bases, with 13 bases remaining between them. The CDR3 length is 16 residues. Germline V gene data show CDR1 as MNHNS and CDR2 as SASEGT.

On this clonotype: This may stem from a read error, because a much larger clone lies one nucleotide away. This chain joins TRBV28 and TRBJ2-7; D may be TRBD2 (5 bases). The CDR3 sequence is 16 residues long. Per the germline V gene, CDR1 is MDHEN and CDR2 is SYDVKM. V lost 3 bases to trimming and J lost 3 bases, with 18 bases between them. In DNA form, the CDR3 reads TGTGCCAGCAGTTTCTTTCTTTTGCAAGGGAGCTACGAGCAGTACTTC. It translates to CASSFFLLQGSYEQYF.

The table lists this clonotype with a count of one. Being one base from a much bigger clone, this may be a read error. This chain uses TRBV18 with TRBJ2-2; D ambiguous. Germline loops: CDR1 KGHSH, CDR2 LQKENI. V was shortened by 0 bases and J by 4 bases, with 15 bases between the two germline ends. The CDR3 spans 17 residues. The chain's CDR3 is CASSPPRPTVTTGELFF. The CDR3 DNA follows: TGTGCCAGCTCACCACCAAGGCCTACGGTGACCACCGGGGAGCTGTTTTTT. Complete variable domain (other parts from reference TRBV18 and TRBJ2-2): NAGVMQNPRHLVRRRGQEARLRCSPMKGHSHVYWYRQLPEEGLKFMVYLQKENIIDESGMPKERFSAEFPKEGPSILRIQQVVRGDSAAYFCASSPPRPTVTTGELFFGEGSRLTVL.

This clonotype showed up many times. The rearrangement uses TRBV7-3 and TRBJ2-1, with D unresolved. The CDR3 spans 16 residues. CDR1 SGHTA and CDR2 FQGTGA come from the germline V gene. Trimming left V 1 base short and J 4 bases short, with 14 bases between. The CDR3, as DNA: TGTGCCAGCAGCTTAAATCAGGTGGTTAGGTACAATGAGCAGTTCTTC. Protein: CASSLNQVVRYNEQFF.

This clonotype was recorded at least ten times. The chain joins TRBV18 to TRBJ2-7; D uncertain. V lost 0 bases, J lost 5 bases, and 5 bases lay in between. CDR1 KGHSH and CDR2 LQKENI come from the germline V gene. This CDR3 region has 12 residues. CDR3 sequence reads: CASSPPQDEQYF. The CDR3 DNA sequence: TGTGCCAGCTCACCACCCCAGGACGAGCAGTACTTC.

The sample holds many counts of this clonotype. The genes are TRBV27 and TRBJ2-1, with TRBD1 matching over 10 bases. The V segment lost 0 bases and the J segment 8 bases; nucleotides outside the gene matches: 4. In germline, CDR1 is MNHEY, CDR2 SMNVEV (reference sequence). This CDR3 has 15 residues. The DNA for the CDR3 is TGTGCCAGCAGTTTATCGGGACAGGGGCGATATGAGCAGTTCTTC. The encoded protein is CASSLSGQGRYEQFF.

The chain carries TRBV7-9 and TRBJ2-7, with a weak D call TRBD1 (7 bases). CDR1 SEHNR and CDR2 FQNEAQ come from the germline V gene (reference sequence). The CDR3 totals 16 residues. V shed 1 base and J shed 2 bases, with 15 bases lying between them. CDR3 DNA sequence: TGTGCCAGCAGCTTAGGGGGTTCAGGGGGGACCTACGAGCAGTACTTC. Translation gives CASSLGGSGGTYEQYF.

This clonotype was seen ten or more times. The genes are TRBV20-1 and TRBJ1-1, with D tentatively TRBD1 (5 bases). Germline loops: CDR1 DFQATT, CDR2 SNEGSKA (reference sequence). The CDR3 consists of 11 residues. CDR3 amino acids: CRKVGGTEAFF. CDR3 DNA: TGCAGAAAAGTTGGGGGCACTGAAGCTTTCTTT.

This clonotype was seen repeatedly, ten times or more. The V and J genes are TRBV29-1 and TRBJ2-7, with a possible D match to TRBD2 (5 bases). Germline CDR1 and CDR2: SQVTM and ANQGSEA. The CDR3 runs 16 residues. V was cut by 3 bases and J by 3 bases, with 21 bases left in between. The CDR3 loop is CSVECLAREGYYEQYF. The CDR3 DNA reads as TGCAGCGTTGAGTGCCTAGCACGGGAAGGTTACTACGAGCAGTACTTC.

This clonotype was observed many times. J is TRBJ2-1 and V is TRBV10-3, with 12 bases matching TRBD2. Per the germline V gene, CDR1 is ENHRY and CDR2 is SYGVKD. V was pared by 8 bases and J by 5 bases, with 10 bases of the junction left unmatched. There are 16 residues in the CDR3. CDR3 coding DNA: TGTGCCATCCAATCGCCCCTAGCGGGAGGGAACAATGAGCAGTTCTTC. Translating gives CAIQSPLAGGNNEQFF.

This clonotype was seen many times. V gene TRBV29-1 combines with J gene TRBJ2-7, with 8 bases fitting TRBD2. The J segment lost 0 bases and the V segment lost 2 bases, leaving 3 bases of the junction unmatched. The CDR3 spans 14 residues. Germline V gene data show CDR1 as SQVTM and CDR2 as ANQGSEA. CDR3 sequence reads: CSVEPREGSYEQYF. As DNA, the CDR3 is TGCAGCGTTGAACCCCGGGAGGGCTCCTACGAGCAGTACTTC.

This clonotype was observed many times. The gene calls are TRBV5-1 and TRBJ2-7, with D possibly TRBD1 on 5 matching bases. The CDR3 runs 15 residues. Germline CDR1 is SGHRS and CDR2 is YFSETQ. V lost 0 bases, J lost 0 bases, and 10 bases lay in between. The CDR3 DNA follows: TGCGCCAGCAGCTTGGGGATAGGGGTCTCCTACGAGCAGTACTTC. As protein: CASSLGIGVSYEQYF.

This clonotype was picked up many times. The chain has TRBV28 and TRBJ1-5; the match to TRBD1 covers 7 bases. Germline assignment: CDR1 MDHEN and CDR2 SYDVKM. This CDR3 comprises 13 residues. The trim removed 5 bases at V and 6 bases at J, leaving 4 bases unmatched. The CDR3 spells CASSLQGSQPQHF. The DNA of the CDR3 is TGTGCCAGCAGTCTACAGGGGAGTCAGCCCCAGCATTTT.

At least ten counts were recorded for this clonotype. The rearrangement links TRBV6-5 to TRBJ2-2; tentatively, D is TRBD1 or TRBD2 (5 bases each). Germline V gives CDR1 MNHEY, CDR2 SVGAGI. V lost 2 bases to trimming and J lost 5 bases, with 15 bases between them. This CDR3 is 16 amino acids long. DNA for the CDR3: TGTGCCAGCAGTTACAGATGGGGGTATGAAACCGGGGAGCTGTTTTTT. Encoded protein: CASSYRWGYETGELFF.

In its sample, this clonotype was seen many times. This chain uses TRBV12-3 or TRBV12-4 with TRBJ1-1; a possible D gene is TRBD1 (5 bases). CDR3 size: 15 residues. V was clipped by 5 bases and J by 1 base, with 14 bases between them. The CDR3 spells CASSPRGAPNTEAFF. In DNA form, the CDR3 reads TGTGCCAGCAGTCCCCGTGGGGCCCCGAACACTGAAGCTTTCTTT.

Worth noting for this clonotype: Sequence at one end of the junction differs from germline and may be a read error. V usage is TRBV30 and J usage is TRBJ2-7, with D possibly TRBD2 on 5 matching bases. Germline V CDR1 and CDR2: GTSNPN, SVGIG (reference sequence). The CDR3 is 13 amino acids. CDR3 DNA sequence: TGTGCCTGGAAACCTCGGGGTTACTACGAGCAGTGCTTC. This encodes CAWKPRGYYEQCF.

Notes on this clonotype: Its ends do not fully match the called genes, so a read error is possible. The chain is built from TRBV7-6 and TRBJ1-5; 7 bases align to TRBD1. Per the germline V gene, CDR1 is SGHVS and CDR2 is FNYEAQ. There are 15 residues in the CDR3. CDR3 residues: CASSLRGGLDHPQHF. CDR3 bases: TGTGCCAGCAGCCTCCGAGGGGGCTTGGATCACCCCCAGCATTTT. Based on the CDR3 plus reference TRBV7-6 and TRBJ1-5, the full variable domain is GAGVSQSPRYKVTKRGQDVALRCDPISGHVSLYWYRQALGQGPEFLTYFNYEAQQDKSGLPNDRFSAERPEGSISTLTIQRTEQRDSAMYRCASSLRGGLDHPQHFGDGTRLSIL.

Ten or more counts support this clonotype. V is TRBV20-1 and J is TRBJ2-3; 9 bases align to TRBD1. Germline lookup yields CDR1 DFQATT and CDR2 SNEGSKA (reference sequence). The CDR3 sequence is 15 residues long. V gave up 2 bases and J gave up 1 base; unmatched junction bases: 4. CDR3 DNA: TGCAGTGCTAGAAACAGGGGGCTGGGCACAGATACGCAGTATTTT. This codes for CSARNRGLGTDTQYF.

Here the CDR3 reads CASSLGRDRPYEQYF. CDR3 DNA sequence: TGTGCCAGCAGCTTGGGACGGGACAGGCCTTACGAGCAGTACTTC. The V gene is TRBV7-9, the J gene TRBJ2-7, with 8 bases lining up with TRBD1. V trimming: 3 bases; J trimming: 4 bases; junction bases outside the gene matches: 8. CDR1 and CDR2 from the germline V gene are SEHNR and FQNEAQ (reference sequence). The CDR3 has 15 residues.

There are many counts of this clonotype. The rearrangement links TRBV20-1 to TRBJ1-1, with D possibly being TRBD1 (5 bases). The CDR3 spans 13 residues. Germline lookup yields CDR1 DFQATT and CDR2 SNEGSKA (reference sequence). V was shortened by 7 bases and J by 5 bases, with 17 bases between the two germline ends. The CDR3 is CSVRGAGRTEAFF. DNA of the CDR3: TGCAGTGTCAGAGGTGCAGGGAGGACTGAAGCTTTCTTT.

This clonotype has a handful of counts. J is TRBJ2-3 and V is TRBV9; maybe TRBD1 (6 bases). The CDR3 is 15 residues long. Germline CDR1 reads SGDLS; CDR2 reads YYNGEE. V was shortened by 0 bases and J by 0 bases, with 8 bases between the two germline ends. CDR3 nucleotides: TGTGCCAGCAGCGTAGCAGGGGTTAGCACAGATACGCAGTATTTT. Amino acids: CASSVAGVSTDTQYF.

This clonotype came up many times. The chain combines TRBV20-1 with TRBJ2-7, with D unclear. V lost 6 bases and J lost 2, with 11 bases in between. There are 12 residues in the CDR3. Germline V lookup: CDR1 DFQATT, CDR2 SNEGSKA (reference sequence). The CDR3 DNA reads TGCAGTGCCAGCGATGTGGCCTACGAGCAGTACTTC. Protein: CSASDVAYEQYF.

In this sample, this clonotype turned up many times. CDR3 coding DNA: TGCAGTGCTAGAGATTTTAGAGGGGGAGGGATTCAGTACTTC. Its protein product is CSARDFRGGGIQYF. The V gene is TRBV20-1, the J gene TRBJ2-4, with a tentative D call TRBD2 (7 bases). CDR1 and CDR2 (germline): DFQATT, SNEGSKA (reference sequence). CDR3 length equals 14 residues. Trimming took off 0 bases at V and 10 bases at J, with 16 bases between the two ends.